This T cell receptor (beta chain) was obtained from a study of T cells in Graves' hyperthyroidism and ophthalmopathy. There were TCR beta CDR3 regions amplified from RNA transcripts. TCR CDR3 underwent first-round RT-PCR with the HTBI primer set. TCRdb fed the multiplex PCR reads into MiXCR, producing one record per CDR3 protein. The repertoire has around 580,000 distinct CDR3 sequences, roughly 46% of them found once; the top ten carry more than 7.5%. In regard to this clonotype: Antigen specificity is unknown.

Study-level points and caveats: A model of 13 V-J features distinguished ophthalmopathy from stable hyperthyroidism. Ophthalmopathy got predicted by the model a median around 6.8 months before its onset.

The CDR3 is made up of 14 amino acids. Germline values: CDR1 MNHEY, CDR2 SVGAGI. Between the trimmed V and J ends, which lost 2 bases and 3 bases, there was a span of 5 bases. The rearrangement joins TRBV6-5 to TRBJ2-6; D call uncertain. The TCR comes from a young woman with Graves' hyperthyroidism. Input material: peripheral blood or thyroid tissue (not recorded which). The CDR3 DNA reads as TGTGCCAGCAGTTACCGCGGTGGGGCCAACGTCCTGACTTTC. Its translation is CASSYRGGANVLTF.